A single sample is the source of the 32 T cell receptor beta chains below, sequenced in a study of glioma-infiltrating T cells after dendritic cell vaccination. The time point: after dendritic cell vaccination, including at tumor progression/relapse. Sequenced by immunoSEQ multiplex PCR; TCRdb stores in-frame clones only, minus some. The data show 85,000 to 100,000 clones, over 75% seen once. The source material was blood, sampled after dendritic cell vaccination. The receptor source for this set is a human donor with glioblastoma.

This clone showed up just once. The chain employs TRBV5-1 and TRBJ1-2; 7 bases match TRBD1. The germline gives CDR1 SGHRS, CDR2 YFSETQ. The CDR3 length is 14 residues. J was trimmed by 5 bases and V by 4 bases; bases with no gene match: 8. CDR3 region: CASSPGDSFYGYTF. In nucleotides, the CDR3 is TGCGCCAGCAGCCCTGGGGACAGCTTTTATGGCTACACCTTC.

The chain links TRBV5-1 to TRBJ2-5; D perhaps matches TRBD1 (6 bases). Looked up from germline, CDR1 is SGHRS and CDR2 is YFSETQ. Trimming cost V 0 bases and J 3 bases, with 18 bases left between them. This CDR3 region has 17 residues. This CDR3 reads CASSLGRQVSLEETQYF. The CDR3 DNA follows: TGCGCCAGCAGCTTGGGACGACAGGTCAGTTTAGAAGAGACCCAGTACTTC. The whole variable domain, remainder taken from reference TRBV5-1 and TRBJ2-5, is KAGVTQTPRYLIKTRGQQVTLSCSPISGHRSVSWYQQTPGQGLQFLFEYFSETQRNKGNFPGRFSGRQFSNSRSEMNVSTLELGDSALYLCASSLGRQVSLEETQYFGPGTRLLVL.

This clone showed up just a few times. The CDR3 DNA reads TGTGCCAGCTCACCACCGTCTAGGGGTAGTGCGGGCTACACCTTC. The encoded protein is CASSPPSRGSAGYTF. The V and J genes are TRBV18 and TRBJ1-2; D is possibly TRBD1 (5 bases). The CDR3 contains 15 residues. Germline V CDR1 and CDR2: KGHSH, LQKENI. V was trimmed by 0 bases and J by 8 bases, leaving 16 bases between them.

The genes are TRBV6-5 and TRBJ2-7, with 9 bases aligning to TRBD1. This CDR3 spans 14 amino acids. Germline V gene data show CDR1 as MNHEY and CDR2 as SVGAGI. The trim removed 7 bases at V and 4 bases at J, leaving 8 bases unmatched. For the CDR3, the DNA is TGTGCCAGCACCCAGGGACAGGGAATTTACGAGCAGTACGTC. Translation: CASTQGQGIYEQYV.

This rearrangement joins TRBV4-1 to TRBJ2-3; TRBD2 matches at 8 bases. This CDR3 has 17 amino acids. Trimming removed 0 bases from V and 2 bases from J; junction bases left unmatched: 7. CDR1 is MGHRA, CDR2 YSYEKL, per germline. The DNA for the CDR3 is TGCGCCAGCAGCCAAGATCTCGCGGGAGGCCTCACAGATACGCAGTATTTT. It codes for CASSQDLAGGLTDTQYF.

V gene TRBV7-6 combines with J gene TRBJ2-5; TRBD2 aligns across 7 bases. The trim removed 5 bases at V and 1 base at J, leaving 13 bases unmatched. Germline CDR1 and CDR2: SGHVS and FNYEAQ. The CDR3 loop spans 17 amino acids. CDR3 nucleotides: TGTGCCAGCAGCGAATGGGGCAAGGCGGGGGTCCAAGAGACCCAGTACTTC. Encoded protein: CASSEWGKAGVQETQYF. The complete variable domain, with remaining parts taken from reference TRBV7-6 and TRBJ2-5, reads GAGVSQSPRYKVTKRGQDVALRCDPISGHVSLYWYRQALGQGPEFLTYFNYEAQQDKSGLPNDRFSAERPEGSISTLTIQRTEQRDSAMYRCASSEWGKAGVQETQYFGPGTRLLVL.

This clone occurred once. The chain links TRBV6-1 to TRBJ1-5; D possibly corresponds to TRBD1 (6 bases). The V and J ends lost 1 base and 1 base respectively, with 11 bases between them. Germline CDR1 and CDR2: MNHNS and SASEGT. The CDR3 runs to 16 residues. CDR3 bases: TGTGCCAGCAGTGAAGACGTCAGGGGAAGCAATCAGCCCCAGCATTTT. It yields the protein CASSEDVRGSNQPQHF.

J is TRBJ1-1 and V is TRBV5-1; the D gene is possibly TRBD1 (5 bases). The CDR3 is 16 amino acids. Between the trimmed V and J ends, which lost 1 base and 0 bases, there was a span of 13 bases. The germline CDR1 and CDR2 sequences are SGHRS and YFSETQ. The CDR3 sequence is CASSLRSGRLNTEAFF. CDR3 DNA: TGCGCCAGCAGCTTGCGGTCAGGGCGGCTGAACACTGAAGCTTTCTTT.

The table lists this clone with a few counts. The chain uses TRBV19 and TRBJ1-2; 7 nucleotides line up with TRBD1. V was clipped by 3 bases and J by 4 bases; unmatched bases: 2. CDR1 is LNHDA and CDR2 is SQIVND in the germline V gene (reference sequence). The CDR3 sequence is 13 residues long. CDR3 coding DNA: TGTGCCAGTAGTATGGGACAGAGCTATGGCTACACCTTC. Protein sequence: CASSMGQSYGYTF.

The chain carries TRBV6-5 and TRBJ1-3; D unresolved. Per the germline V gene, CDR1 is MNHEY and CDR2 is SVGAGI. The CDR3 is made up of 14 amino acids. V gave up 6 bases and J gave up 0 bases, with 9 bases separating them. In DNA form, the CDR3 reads TGTGCCAGCAGGGTGCACAACTCTGGAAACACCATATATTTT. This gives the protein CASRVHNSGNTIYF.

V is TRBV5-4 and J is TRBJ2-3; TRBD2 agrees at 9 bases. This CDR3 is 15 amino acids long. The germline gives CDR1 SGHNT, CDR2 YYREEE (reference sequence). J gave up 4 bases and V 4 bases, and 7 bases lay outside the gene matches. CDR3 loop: CASSRAGGTPDTQYF. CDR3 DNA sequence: TGTGCCAGCAGCCGAGCGGGAGGCACCCCAGATACGCAGTATTTT.

The CDR3: CASSRGLAGARQETQYF. CDR3 bases: TGCGCCAGCAGCCGCGGACTAGCGGGAGCCCGGCAAGAGACCCAGTACTTC. The gene calls are TRBV4-1 and TRBJ2-5; 13 bases align to TRBD2. Germline CDR1 MGHRA, CDR2 YSYEKL. The J segment lost 2 bases and the V segment lost 4 bases, leaving 7 bases of the junction unmatched. The CDR3 loop spans 17 amino acids.

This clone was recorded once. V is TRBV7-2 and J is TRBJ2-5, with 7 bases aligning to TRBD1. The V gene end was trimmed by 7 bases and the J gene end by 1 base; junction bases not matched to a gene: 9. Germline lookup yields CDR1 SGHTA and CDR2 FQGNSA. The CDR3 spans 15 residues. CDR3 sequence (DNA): TGTGCCAGCAATCGGCTGGGACAGAGCCAAGAGACCCAGTACTTC. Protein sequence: CASNRLGQSQETQYF.

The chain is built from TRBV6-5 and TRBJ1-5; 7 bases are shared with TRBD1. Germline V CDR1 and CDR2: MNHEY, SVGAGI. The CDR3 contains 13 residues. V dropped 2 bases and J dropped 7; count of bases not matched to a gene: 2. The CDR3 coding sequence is TGTGCCAGCAGTTACGACAGGGACCAGCCCCAGCATTTT. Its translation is CASSYDRDQPQHF.

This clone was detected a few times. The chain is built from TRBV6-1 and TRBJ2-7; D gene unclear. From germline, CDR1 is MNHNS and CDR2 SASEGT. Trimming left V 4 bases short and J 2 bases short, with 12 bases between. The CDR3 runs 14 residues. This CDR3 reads CASSVFGDTYEQYF. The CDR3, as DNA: TGTGCCAGCAGTGTATTCGGTGACACCTACGAGCAGTACTTC.

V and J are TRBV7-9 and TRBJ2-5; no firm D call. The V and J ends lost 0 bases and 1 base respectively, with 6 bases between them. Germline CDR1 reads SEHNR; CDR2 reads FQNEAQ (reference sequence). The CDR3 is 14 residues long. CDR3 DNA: TGTGCCAGCAGCTTAGCCCAGGTCCAAGAGACCCAGTACTTC. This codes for CASSLAQVQETQYF.

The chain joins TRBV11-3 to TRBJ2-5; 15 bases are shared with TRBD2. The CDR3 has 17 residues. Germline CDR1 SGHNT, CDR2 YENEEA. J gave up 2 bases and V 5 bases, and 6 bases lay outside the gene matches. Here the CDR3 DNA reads TGTGCCAGCAGCATCGGGACTAGCGGGGGGCAACAAGAGACCCAGTACTTC. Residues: CASSIGTSGGQQETQYF.

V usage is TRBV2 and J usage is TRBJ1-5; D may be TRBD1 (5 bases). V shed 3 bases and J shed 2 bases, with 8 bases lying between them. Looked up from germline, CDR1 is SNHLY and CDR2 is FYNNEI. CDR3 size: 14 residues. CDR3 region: CASSEGQGNQPQHF. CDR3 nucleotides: TGTGCCAGCAGTGAGGGGCAGGGCAATCAGCCCCAGCATTTT.

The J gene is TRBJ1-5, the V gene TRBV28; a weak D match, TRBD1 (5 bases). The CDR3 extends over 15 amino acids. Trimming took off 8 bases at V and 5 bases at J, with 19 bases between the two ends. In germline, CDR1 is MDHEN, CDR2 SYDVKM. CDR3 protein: CASAGGPRNDQPQHF. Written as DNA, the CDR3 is TGTGCCAGCGCGGGGGGTCCCCGCAACGATCAGCCCCAGCATTTT.

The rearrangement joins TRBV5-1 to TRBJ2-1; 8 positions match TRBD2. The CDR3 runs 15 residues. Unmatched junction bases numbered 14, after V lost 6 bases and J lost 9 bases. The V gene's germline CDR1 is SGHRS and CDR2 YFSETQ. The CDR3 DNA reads TGCGCCAGCACCTCCTCCGCGGGGGGTTTTAGTGAGCAGTTCTTC. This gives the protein CASTSSAGGFSEQFF. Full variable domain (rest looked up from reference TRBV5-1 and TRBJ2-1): KAGVTQTPRYLIKTRGQQVTLSCSPISGHRSVSWYQQTPGQGLQFLFEYFSETQRNKGNFPGRFSGRQFSNSRSEMNVSTLELGDSALYLCASTSSAGGFSEQFFGPGTRLTVL.

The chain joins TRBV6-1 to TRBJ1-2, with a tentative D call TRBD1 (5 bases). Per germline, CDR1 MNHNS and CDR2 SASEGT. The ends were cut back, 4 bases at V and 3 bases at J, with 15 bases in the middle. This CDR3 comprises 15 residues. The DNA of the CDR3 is TGTGCCAGCAGTGGGCTCCCAGGGTTGTACTATGGCTACACCTTC. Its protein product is CASSGLPGLYYGYTF.

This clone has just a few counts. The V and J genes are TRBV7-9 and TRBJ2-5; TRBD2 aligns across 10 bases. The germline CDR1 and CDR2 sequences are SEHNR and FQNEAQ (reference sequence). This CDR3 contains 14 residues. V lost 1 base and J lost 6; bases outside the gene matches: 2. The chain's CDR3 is CASSLVLAGKTQYF. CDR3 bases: TGTGCCAGCAGCTTAGTACTAGCGGGGAAGACCCAGTACTTC.

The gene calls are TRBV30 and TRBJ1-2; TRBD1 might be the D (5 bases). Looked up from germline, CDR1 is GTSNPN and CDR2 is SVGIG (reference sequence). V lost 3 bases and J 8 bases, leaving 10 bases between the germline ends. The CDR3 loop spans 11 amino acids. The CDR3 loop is CAWSQGFGYTF. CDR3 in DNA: TGTGCCTGGAGCCAGGGCTTCGGCTACACCTTC.

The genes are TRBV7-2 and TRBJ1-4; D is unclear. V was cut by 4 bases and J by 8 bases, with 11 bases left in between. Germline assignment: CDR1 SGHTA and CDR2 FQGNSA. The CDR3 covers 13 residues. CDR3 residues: CASSSRNQEKLFF. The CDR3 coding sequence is TGTGCCAGCAGCTCCCGCAACCAGGAAAAACTGTTTTTT.

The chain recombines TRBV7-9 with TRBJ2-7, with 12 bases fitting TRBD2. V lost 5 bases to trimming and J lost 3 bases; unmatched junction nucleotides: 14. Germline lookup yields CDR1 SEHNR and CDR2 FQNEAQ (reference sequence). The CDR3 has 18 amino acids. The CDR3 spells CASSKTPLTSGGNYEQYF. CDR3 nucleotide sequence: TGTGCCAGCAGCAAAACACCCCTAACTAGCGGGGGGAACTACGAGCAGTACTTC.

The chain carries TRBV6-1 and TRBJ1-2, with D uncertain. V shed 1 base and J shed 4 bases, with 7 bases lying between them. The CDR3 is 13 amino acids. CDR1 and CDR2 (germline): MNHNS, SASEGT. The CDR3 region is CASSEGGGYGYTF. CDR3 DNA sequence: TGTGCCAGCAGTGAAGGGGGAGGCTATGGCTACACCTTC.

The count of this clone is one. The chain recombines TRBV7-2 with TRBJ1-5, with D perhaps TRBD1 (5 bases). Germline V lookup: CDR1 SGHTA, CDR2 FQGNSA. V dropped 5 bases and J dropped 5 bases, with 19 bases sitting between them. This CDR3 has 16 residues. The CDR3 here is CASSPRAGLVDQPQHF. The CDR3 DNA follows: TGTGCCAGCAGCCCCCGCGCAGGGTTAGTGGATCAGCCCCAGCATTTT.

The DNA of the CDR3 is TGTGCCAGTAGTCAAACAGGGGGCTGGAATCAGCCCCAGCATTTT. Translation: CASSQTGGWNQPQHF. The J gene is TRBJ1-5, the V gene TRBV19; 9 positions match TRBD1. V was pared by 5 bases and J by 4 bases, with 6 bases of the junction left unmatched. CDR1 LNHDA and CDR2 SQIVND come from the germline V gene (reference sequence). The CDR3 runs to 15 residues. The variable domain in full, with the rest retrieved from reference TRBV19 and TRBJ1-5, is DGGITQSPKYLFRKEGQNVTLSCEQNLNHDAMYWYRQDPGQGLRLIYYSQIVNDFQKGDIAEGYSVSREKKESFPLTVTSAQKNPTAFYLCASSQTGGWNQPQHFGDGTRLSIL.

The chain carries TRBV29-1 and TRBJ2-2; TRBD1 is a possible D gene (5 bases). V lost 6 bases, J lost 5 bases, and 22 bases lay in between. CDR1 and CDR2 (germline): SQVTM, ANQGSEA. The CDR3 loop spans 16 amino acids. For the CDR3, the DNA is TGCAGCGTCCCCCGGGCCGGAGCAGGGATGACCGGGGAGCTGTTTTTT. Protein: CSVPRAGAGMTGELFF.

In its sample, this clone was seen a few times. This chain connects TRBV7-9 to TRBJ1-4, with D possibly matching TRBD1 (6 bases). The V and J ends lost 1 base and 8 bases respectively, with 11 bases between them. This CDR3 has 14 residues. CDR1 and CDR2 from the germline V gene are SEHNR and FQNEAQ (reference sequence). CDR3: CASSLEGTGEKLFF. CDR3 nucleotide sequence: TGTGCCAGCAGCTTAGAGGGAACAGGGGAAAAACTGTTTTTT.

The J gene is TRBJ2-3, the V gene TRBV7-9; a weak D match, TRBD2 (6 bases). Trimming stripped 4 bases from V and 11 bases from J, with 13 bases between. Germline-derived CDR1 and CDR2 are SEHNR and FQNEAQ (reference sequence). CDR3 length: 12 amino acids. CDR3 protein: CASSSDYLGQYF. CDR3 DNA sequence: TGTGCCAGCAGCTCGGACTACCTGGGGCAGTATTTT.

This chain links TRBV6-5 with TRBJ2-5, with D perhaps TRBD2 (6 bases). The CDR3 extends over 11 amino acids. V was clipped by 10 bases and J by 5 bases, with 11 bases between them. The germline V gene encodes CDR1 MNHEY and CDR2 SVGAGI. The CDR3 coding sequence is TGTGCCACCTCCCGGGGGGAGACCCAGTACTTC. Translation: CATSRGETQYF.